The following is a T cell receptor (beta chain) sequence with its context. Its antigen remains unidentified. This sample was included in a study of post-analysis software for immune sequencing data. Whole-study findings and limits: With TRBV5-6, TRBV5-1 and TRBV20-1 included, about five TRBV segments were more frequent in patients than in controls.

The library was made from cDNA and included unique molecular identifiers. TCRdb fed the PCR reads into MiXCR, producing one record per CDR3 protein. The profile shows 400,000 to 500,000 distinct CDR3 sequences, about 40% of them singletons. V shed 5 bases and J 2 bases; nucleotides not matched to a gene: 6. CDR3 length equals 16 residues. Germline CDR1 SGHTA, CDR2 FQGTGA. Sequenced: blood. This chain links TRBV7-3 with TRBJ2-3, with 11 bases lining up with TRBD2. The clonotype was recovered from a girl under 10 years old with multiple sclerosis. As DNA, the CDR3 is TGTGCCAGCAGCCCTCATAGCGGGGGGGTCACAGATACGCAGTATTTT. This translates into CASSPHSGGVTDTQYF.